The 27 T cell receptor beta chains reported below all come from one sample, sequenced in a study of OX40 agonist ivuxolimab in advanced cancers. Measured with immunoSEQ multiplex PCR; TCRdb has only the in-frame clones, and not every one. Of 80,000 to 95,000 clones in the sample, 92% are singletons; the top ten hold roughly 0.5%. This specimen consisted of CD4+ or CD8+ T cells sorted from blood, obtained in a trial of the OX40 agonist ivuxolimab. The receptors come from an adult with an advanced solid tumor such as melanoma, head and neck, liver or kidney cancer.

The genes are TRBV9 and TRBJ2-7; TRBD2 matches 10 bases. The J segment lost 2 bases and the V segment lost 3 bases, leaving 5 bases of the junction unmatched. From germline, CDR1 is SGDLS and CDR2 YYNGEE. The CDR3 runs 15 residues. This CDR3 reads CASSATSGSTYEQYF. The DNA of the CDR3 is TGTGCCAGCAGCGCGACTAGCGGGTCCACCTACGAGCAGTACTTC.

This clone was picked up a small number of times. The rearrangement links TRBV15 to TRBJ2-4; possibly TRBD1 for D (5 bases). Trimming removed 7 bases at V and 4 bases at J, with 20 bases between. Germline lookup yields CDR1 LNHNV and CDR2 YYDKDF (reference sequence). The CDR3 extends over 16 amino acids. In DNA, the CDR3 is TGTGCCACCAATGATTTACAGGACCACAGTAAAAACATTCAGTACTTC. Translating it yields CATNDLQDHSKNIQYF.

This clone has a single count. V gene TRBV18 combines with J gene TRBJ2-2; TRBD1 matches 8 bases. CDR1 and CDR2 from the germline V gene are KGHSH and LQKENI. The CDR3 loop spans 15 amino acids. Trimming removed 1 base from V and 9 bases from J; junction bases left unmatched: 7. CDR3 protein: CASSPLGQEPRELFF. The CDR3 region has the DNA TGTGCCAGCTCACCACTGGGACAGGAGCCTCGGGAGCTGTTTTTT.

The chain employs TRBV27 and TRBJ2-3; D uncertain. V was pared by 5 bases and J by 2 bases, with 14 bases between. CDR1 and CDR2 (germline): MNHEY, SMNVEV (reference sequence). The CDR3 is made up of 15 amino acids. The CDR3 sequence: CASSPRRSPTDTQYF. CDR3 sequence (DNA): TGTGCCAGCAGTCCTAGGCGGAGCCCCACAGATACGCAGTATTTT.

This clone was recorded once. For the CDR3, the DNA is TGTGCCAGCAGCCTAGTCGGATATGCGGATGAGCAGTTCTTC. Protein: CASSLVGYADEQFF. V usage is TRBV11-2 and J usage is TRBJ2-1, with D unclear. CDR1 and CDR2 (germline): SGHAT, FQNNGV. Trimming took off 5 bases at V and 8 bases at J, with 16 bases between the two ends. The CDR3 is 14 residues long.

The V gene is TRBV5-1, the J gene TRBJ2-4; the match to TRBD2 covers 12 bases. Looked up from germline, CDR1 is SGHRS and CDR2 is YFSETQ. This CDR3 contains 17 residues. J gave up 7 bases and V 0 bases, and 8 bases lay outside the gene matches. The DNA of the CDR3 is TGCGCCAGCAGCTTGGATCTAGCGGGGGGGCCGCGGAACATTCAGTACTTC. This sequence encodes CASSLDLAGGPRNIQYF.

The chain employs TRBV7-3 and TRBJ2-2; 10 bases are a match to TRBD1. V shed 3 bases and J 0 bases; nucleotides not matched to a gene: 1. Germline V CDR1 and CDR2: SGHTA, FQGTGA. CDR3 length: 16 residues. The CDR3 region is CASSLTGGANTGELFF. As DNA, the CDR3 is TGTGCCAGCAGCTTGACAGGGGGCGCGAACACCGGGGAGCTGTTTTTT.

The chain is built from TRBV27 and TRBJ2-7; D remains unclear. Germline-derived CDR1 and CDR2 are MNHEY and SMNVEV (reference sequence). This CDR3 is built from 16 residues. Trimming took 0 bases from V and 0 from J, leaving 12 bases between them. The CDR3 loop is CASSLSTEVPSYEQYF. As DNA, the CDR3 is TGTGCCAGCAGTTTATCCACCGAGGTACCCTCCTACGAGCAGTACTTC.

V is TRBV21-1 and J is TRBJ2-1. TRBV21-1 is shown as a pseudogene. This CDR3 spans 12 amino acids. CDR3 DNA sequence: TGTGCCAGCAGGTCCGTTTGTGAAGAGCAGTTCTTC. It encodes CASRSVCEEQFF.

CDR3 sequence: CASSLASYTEAFF. For the CDR3, the DNA is TGTGCCAGCAGCTTAGCCTCTTACACTGAAGCTTTCTTT. This sequence joins TRBV7-2 and TRBJ1-1; no reliable D call. Between the trimmed V and J ends, which lost 0 bases and 3 bases, there was a span of 5 bases. The CDR3 is made up of 13 amino acids. Germline assignment: CDR1 SGHTA and CDR2 FQGNSA.

The CDR3 DNA sequence: TGCGCCAGCAGCCCGCACAGGGGGACTGGGGCCAACGTCCTGACTTTC. This codes for CASSPHRGTGANVLTF. V is TRBV5-1 and J is TRBJ2-6; TRBD1 agrees at 8 bases. Germline loops: CDR1 SGHRS, CDR2 YFSETQ. The CDR3 runs 16 residues. V lost 4 bases, J lost 2 bases, and 5 bases stayed unmatched.

The J gene is TRBJ2-7, the V gene TRBV5-4; D is uncertain. The CDR3 is 14 residues long. The V gene lost 4 bases and the J gene lost 7 bases, with 18 bases spanning the gap. Germline V lookup: CDR1 SGHNT, CDR2 YYREEE (reference sequence). CDR3 sequence: CASSHGGSLQEQYF. The DNA for the CDR3 is TGTGCCAGCAGCCATGGCGGATCTCTTCAGGAGCAGTACTTC.

The chain is built from TRBV4-2 and TRBJ2-7; D is ambiguous. V was clipped by 4 bases and J by 2 bases, with 9 bases between them. The length of the CDR3 is 13 residues. Germline CDR1 is LGHNA and CDR2 is YNFKEQ. For the CDR3, the DNA is TGTGCCAGCAGCCGCGGCAACGCCTACGAGCAGTACTTC. As protein: CASSRGNAYEQYF.

This chain joins TRBV18 and TRBJ2-5; TRBD2 agrees at 13 bases. With 5 bases clipped from V and 5 bases from J, the junction kept 8 bases outside the gene matches. This CDR3 has 16 residues. CDR1 and CDR2 (germline): KGHSH, LQKENI. CDR3 bases: TGTGCCAGCTCAGTCGGACTAGCGGGAGATCAGGAGACCCAGTACTTC. Encoded protein: CASSVGLAGDQETQYF.

The rearrangement joins TRBV9 to TRBJ2-3; no reliable D call. The CDR3 runs 12 residues. Trimming removed 4 bases at V and 2 bases at J, with 5 bases between. Germline CDR1 reads SGDLS; CDR2 reads YYNGEE. CDR3 protein: CASSINTDTQYF. Written as DNA, the CDR3 is TGTGCCAGCAGCATAAACACAGATACGCAGTATTTT.

This sequence joins TRBV7-3 and TRBJ2-1; D gene unclear. The CDR3 contains 12 residues. V was pared by 4 bases and J by 10 bases, with 11 bases between. From germline, CDR1 is SGHTA and CDR2 FQGTGA. DNA of the CDR3: TGTGCCAGCAGCTCACAATCGCGCGAGCAGTTCTTC. Its protein is CASSSQSREQFF.

On this clone: The same CDR3 also results from other DNA sequences found in this sample. The chain links TRBV4-1 to TRBJ1-2; possible D gene TRBD1, 5 bases. Trimming took 1 base from V and 8 from J, leaving 11 bases between them. This CDR3 spans 13 amino acids. The V gene's germline CDR1 is MGHRA and CDR2 YSYEKL. The DNA of the CDR3 is TGCGCCAGCAGCCAAGGGCAGGGAGGCGGCTACACCTTC. Translating gives CASSQGQGGGYTF.

This clone appeared once. The rearrangement links TRBV4-1 to TRBJ2-1; D gene uncertain. Germline loops: CDR1 MGHRA, CDR2 YSYEKL. V lost 0 bases and J lost 5, with 17 bases in between. The CDR3 length is 17 residues. CDR3 nucleotide sequence: TGCGCCAGCAGCCAAGATTTAATGGCAGTTCTTAACAATGAGCAGTTCTTC. Residues: CASSQDLMAVLNNEQFF.

The CDR3 region is CASSRRVNTEAFF. As DNA, the CDR3 is TGTGCCAGCAGCCGACGGGTAAACACTGAAGCTTTCTTT. The V gene is TRBV6-5, the J gene TRBJ1-1; D gene uncertain. CDR3 length: 13 amino acids. CDR1 and CDR2 (germline): MNHEY, SVGAGI. V dropped 6 bases and J dropped 2 bases, with 10 bases sitting between them.

The chain links TRBV18 to TRBJ1-2, with D unclear. The germline V gene encodes CDR1 KGHSH and CDR2 LQKENI. Deletions cut 1 base from V and 6 bases from J, with 6 bases between. The CDR3 extends over 12 amino acids. The CDR3 region has the DNA TGTGCCAGCTCACCACGAGAGGATGGCTACACCTTC. This sequence encodes CASSPREDGYTF.

The chain combines TRBV30 with TRBJ1-1, with D unresolved. Trimming pared 6 bases from V and 0 bases from J, leaving 17 bases between. The CDR3 runs to 15 residues. Germline CDR1 GTSNPN, CDR2 SVGIG (reference sequence). CDR3 in amino acids: CACAPPLNMNTEAFF. In nucleotides, the CDR3 is TGTGCCTGCGCACCTCCTTTAAATATGAACACTGAAGCTTTCTTT.

CDR3 DNA: TGTGCCAGCAGCGCCGGGACAGGGGGCTTTCGAGAGACCCAGTACTTC. Amino acid sequence: CASSAGTGGFRETQYF. This rearrangement joins TRBV11-3 to TRBJ2-5, with 12 bases aligning to TRBD1. Germline-derived CDR1 and CDR2 are SGHNT and YENEEA. With 5 bases clipped from V and 4 bases from J, the junction kept 8 bases outside the gene matches. The CDR3 is 16 amino acids.

This clone occurred once. V gene TRBV7-9 combines with J gene TRBJ2-1; TRBD2 is a possible D gene (7 bases). The CDR3 sequence is 14 residues long. Deletions cut 3 bases from V and 7 bases from J, with 13 bases between. Per germline, CDR1 SEHNR and CDR2 FQNEAQ (reference sequence). The CDR3 here is CASSLEKGGNEQFF. As DNA, the CDR3 is TGTGCCAGCAGCTTGGAGAAGGGGGGGAATGAGCAGTTCTTC.

The gene calls are TRBV10-3 and TRBJ2-5; unclear D gene. Trimming cost V 3 bases and J 5 bases, with 7 bases left between them. Germline V gene sequence: CDR1 ENHRY, CDR2 SYGVKD. The CDR3 extends over 12 amino acids. The chain's CDR3 is CAISDGGETQYF. CDR3 DNA sequence: TGTGCCATCAGTGATGGTGGGGAGACCCAGTACTTC.

The table lists this clone with a few counts. The rearrangement joins TRBV19 to TRBJ2-5; D tentatively fits TRBD1 or TRBD2 (5 bases each). Germline CDR1 is LNHDA and CDR2 is SQIVND (reference sequence). V was shortened by 5 bases and J by 4 bases, with 20 bases between the two germline ends. The CDR3 runs 16 residues. The CDR3 DNA follows: TGTGCCAGTAGTCCCGGGACCTTCCCTTGGGGAGAGACCCAGTACTTC. It translates to CASSPGTFPWGETQYF.

The V call is TRBV7-3, the J call TRBJ2-5; 10 bases align to TRBD2. The V and J ends lost 5 bases and 1 base, in that order; junction bases with no gene match: 7. Germline V CDR1 and CDR2: SGHTA, FQGTGA. This CDR3 contains 16 residues. The CDR3 is CASSLVASGGQETQYF. CDR3 DNA sequence: TGTGCCAGCAGCCTGGTGGCTAGCGGGGGCCAAGAGACCCAGTACTTC.

V and J are TRBV23-1 and TRBJ2-5; D gene ambiguous. TRBV23-1 is annotated as an ORF whose role is uncertain. The CDR3 is 15 amino acids. The germline V and J ends were trimmed by 4 bases and 5 bases, with 17 bases remaining between them. CDR3 sequence (DNA): TGCGCCAGCAGTCCAGGTTCCCCCAGCGCGGAGACCCAGTACTTC. Translated: CASSPGSPSAETQYF.